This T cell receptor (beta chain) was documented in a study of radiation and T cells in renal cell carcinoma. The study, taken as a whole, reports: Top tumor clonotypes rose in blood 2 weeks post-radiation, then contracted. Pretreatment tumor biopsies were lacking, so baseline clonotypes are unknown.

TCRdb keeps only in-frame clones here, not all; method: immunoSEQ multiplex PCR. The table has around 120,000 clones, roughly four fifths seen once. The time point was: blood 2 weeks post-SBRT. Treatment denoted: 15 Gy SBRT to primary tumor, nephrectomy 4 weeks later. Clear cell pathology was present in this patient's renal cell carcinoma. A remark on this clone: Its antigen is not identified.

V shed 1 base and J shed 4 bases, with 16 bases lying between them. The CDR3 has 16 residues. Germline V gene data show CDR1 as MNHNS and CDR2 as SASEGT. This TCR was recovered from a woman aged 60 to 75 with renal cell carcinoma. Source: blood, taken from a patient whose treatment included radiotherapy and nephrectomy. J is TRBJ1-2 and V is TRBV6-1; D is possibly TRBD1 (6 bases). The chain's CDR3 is CASSEEMAGAGYGYTF. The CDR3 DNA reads TGTGCCAGCAGTGAAGAAATGGCAGGGGCGGGCTATGGCTACACCTTC.